Below, 8 T cell receptor beta chains from the same sample are listed, as sequenced in a study of T cells in Graves' hyperthyroidism and ophthalmopathy. TCR beta CDR3 regions were amplified from RNA. Using the HTBI primer set, a first-round RT-PCR was run on the TCR CDR3. TCRdb used MiXCR to reprocess the multiplex PCR reads, holding one entry per CDR3 protein. Of about 340,000 distinct CDR3 sequences in the sample, roughly 18% are singletons; the top ten hold around 54%. Sequenced input: blood. The origin of the receptors is a woman aged 45-60 years with Graves' hyperthyroidism.

The chain employs TRBV6-5 and TRBJ2-7, with D uncertain. The CDR3 runs to 12 residues. Deletions cut 4 bases from V and 7 bases from J, with 11 bases between. CDR1 and CDR2 (germline): MNHEY, SVGAGI. CDR3: CASSWAVQEQYF. CDR3 in DNA: TGTGCCAGCAGTTGGGCGGTACAAGAGCAGTACTTC.

This clonotype was seen more than once but under ten times. The germline gene is not matched at one end of the junction; a read error may be the cause. The V call is TRBV27, the J call TRBJ2-3, with TRBD2 matching 9 bases. This CDR3 region has 14 residues. Germline V CDR1 and CDR2: MNHEY, SMNVEV (reference sequence). CDR3 amino acids: CASNLAGAPDTQYF. CDR3 DNA: TGTGCCAGCAATTTAGCGGGAGCTCCAGATACGCAGTATTTT.

This clonotype was recorded at least ten times. This CDR3 is CASSPTPPRGFSGYTF. The CDR3 DNA is TGTGCCAGCAGCCCCACCCCCCCTAGGGGATTTTCTGGCTACACCTTC. The rearrangement links TRBV6-2 or TRBV6-3 to TRBJ1-2, with a possible D match to TRBD1 (5 bases). Between the trimmed V and J ends, which lost 6 bases and 7 bases, there was a span of 24 bases. CDR3 length equals 16 residues. Germline V gene lookup returns CDR1 MNHEY and CDR2 SVGEGT.

There are many counts of this clonotype. The CDR3 nucleotides are TGTGCCAGCAGCTTACACTCCTACGAGCAGTACTTC. Translated: CASSLHSYEQYF. The gene calls are TRBV11-2 and TRBJ2-7; D is unclear. V lost 2 bases, J lost 0 bases, and 2 bases lay in between. The germline gives CDR1 SGHAT, CDR2 FQNNGV. The CDR3 consists of 12 residues.

CDR3 region: CASSPGTSGSQQFF. CDR3 in DNA: TGTGCCAGTAGTCCCGGGACTAGCGGGAGTCAGCAGTTCTTC. V usage is TRBV19 and J usage is TRBJ2-1; 14 bases line up with TRBD2. The ends lost 5 bases at V and 11 bases at J; junction bases unmatched: 5. The CDR3 loop spans 14 amino acids. In germline, CDR1 is LNHDA, CDR2 SQIVND (reference sequence).

This clonotype was seen at least ten times. The chain combines TRBV3-1 with TRBJ2-1, with 7 nucleotides matching TRBD1. Germline values: CDR1 LGHDT, CDR2 YNNKEL (reference sequence). The junction had 7 bases not matched to a gene; V was cut back by 4 bases and J by 7 bases. The length of the CDR3 is 14 residues. The DNA of the CDR3 is TGTGCCAGCAGCCCGTGGACAGGCGGGAATGAGCAGTTCTTC. This translates into CASSPWTGGNEQFF.

CDR3 in DNA: TGTGCCACCAGTGAACAGGGTGGCAATCAGCCCCAGCATTTT. Amino acid sequence: CATSEQGGNQPQHF. V gene TRBV24-1 combines with J gene TRBJ1-5; TRBD1 might be the D (6 bases). This CDR3 has 14 amino acids. The germline V gene has CDR1 KGHDR and CDR2 SFDVKD. Trimming took off 4 bases at V and 2 bases at J, with 8 bases between the two ends.

This clonotype was seen many times. This chain connects TRBV28 to TRBJ2-1; the match to TRBD2 covers 10 bases. The CDR3 consists of 13 residues. V lost 11 bases to trimming and J lost 8 bases; unmatched junction nucleotides: 9. CDR1 is MDHEN, CDR2 SYDVKM, per germline. CDR3 nucleotide sequence: TGTGCCGGAGCCGGGACTAGCGCAGATGAGCAGTTCTTC. As protein: CAGAGTSADEQFF. Using reference TRBV28 and TRBJ2-1 for the parts outside the CDR3, the full variable domain is DVKVTQSSRYLVKRTGEKVFLECVQDMDHENMFWYRQDPGLGLRLIYFSYDVKMKEKGDIPEGYSVSREKKERFSLILESASTNQTSMYLCAGAGTSADEQFFGPGTRLTVL.